This is a list of T cell receptor beta chains from one sample in a study of spatial heterogeneity in lung cancer. From the 5' RACE reads, TCRdb called clonotypes with MiXCR, one entry per CDR3 protein. This sample carries about 45,000 distinct CDR3 sequences, about 6.7% of them seen once, and the ten largest clones take roughly 45%. The sequenced sample was PBMCs, obtained at surgery. The receptors were gathered from a female donor with early-stage non-small cell lung cancer. The conserved cysteine and the conserved F or W are not part of the CDR3 here.

j_gene | v_gene | len | CDR3aa
TRBJ2-5 | TRBV25-1 | 13 | ASSSPGTGEETQY
TRBJ1-5 | TRBV7-2 | 12 | ASSLRQRDQPQH
TRBJ2-5 | TRBV5-1 | 13 | ASSSAGTGQETQY
TRBJ2-1 | TRBV6-4 | 12 | ASSIGAWSIEQF
TRBJ1-1 | TRBV11-2 | 11 | ASSPLSRTEAF
TRBJ1-6 | TRBV18 | 15 | ASSPLDQRKLNSPLH
TRBJ2-2 | TRBV7-2 | 12 | ASSSRTGSGELF
TRBJ2-3 | TRBV6-1 | 13 | ASTPQGERTDTQY
TRBJ1-3 | TRBV28 | 11 | ASNSYSGNTIY
TRBJ1-1 | TRBV29-1 | 11 | SVRGTGITEAF
TRBJ1-3 | TRBV6-1 | 13 | ASSLQGYSGNTIY
TRBJ1-5 | TRBV15 | 15 | ATSRERVGRNNQPQH
TRBJ2-7 | TRBV28 | 8 | ASSSPGQN
TRBJ1-4 | TRBV28 | 12 | ASSTSLVGEKLF
TRBJ1-1 | TRBV13 | 10 | ASKTGGTEAF
TRBJ2-7 | TRBV20-1 | 12 | SATRDRGYDEQY
TRBJ1-5 | TRBV19 | 13 | ASSHPGQGNQPQH
TRBJ2-7 | TRBV13 | 9 | ASGSVYEQY
TRBJ2-3 | TRBV5-1 | 12 | ASSLADSTDTQY
TRBJ2-5 | TRBV5-1 | 12 | ASSSRAGEETQY
TRBJ2-2 | TRBV10-3 | 14 | AISESRGTSTGELF
TRBJ1-5 | TRBV19 | 13 | ASSIWGQEDQPQH
TRBJ2-3 | TRBV27 | 10 | ASGQREYTQY
TRBJ1-5 | TRBV6-5 | 12 | ASSATGWFEPQH
TRBJ2-3 | TRBV7-8 | 14 | ASSLYGGSVTDTQY